These 10 T cell receptor beta chains came from one sample sequenced in a study of T cell responses to AZD1222 COVID-19 vaccine. Sequencing used immunoSEQ multiplex PCR; TCRdb keeps in-frame clones, though not all of them. This sample has 150,000 to 180,000 clones, with roughly 90% found just once. The source material was peripheral blood, sampled on day 0 of AZD1222 vaccination. The receptors shown here come from an adult in good health.

This clone was seen more than once but under ten times. The rearrangement joins TRBV7-2 to TRBJ2-7, with D perhaps matching TRBD2 (5 bases). Trimming took 1 base from V and 6 from J, leaving 10 bases between them. The germline V gene encodes CDR1 SGHTA and CDR2 FQGNSA. This CDR3 is built from 13 residues. The CDR3 is CASSLDRGSEQYF. In DNA form, the CDR3 reads TGTGCCAGCAGCTTAGATCGGGGAAGCGAGCAGTACTTC.

The chain combines TRBV10-2 with TRBJ1-2; TRBD1 matches 7 bases. The CDR3 has 12 amino acids. Losses at the gene ends were 3 bases for V and 7 bases for J; bases not matched to a gene: 2. Germline lookup yields CDR1 WSHSY and CDR2 SAAADI. CDR3: CASSDGQAGYTF. The CDR3, as DNA: TGCGCCAGCAGTGACGGACAGGCTGGCTACACCTTC.

J is TRBJ1-3 and V is TRBV10-2; tentatively, D is TRBD1 (5 bases). V was trimmed by 6 bases and J by 0 bases, leaving 6 bases between them. The CDR3 consists of 13 residues. Germline values: CDR1 WSHSY, CDR2 SAAADI. The CDR3 coding sequence is TGCGCCAGCAGGGGGGACTCTGGAAACACCATATATTTT. This gives the protein CASRGDSGNTIYF.

This chain connects TRBV5-4 to TRBJ2-1; D perhaps matches TRBD2 (6 bases). V was cut by 0 bases and J by 6 bases, with 13 bases left in between. The CDR3 is made up of 15 amino acids. CDR1 is SGHNT, CDR2 YYREEE, per germline (reference sequence). The CDR3 spells CASSLGGSGRNEQFF. In DNA form, the CDR3 reads TGTGCCAGCAGCTTGGGGGGGAGCGGGCGCAATGAGCAGTTCTTC. The full variable domain, its missing parts supplied by reference TRBV5-4 and TRBJ2-1, is ETGVTQSPTHLIKTRGQQVTLRCSSQSGHNTVSWYQQALGQGPQFIFQYYREEENGRGNFPPRFSGLQFPNYSSELNVNALELDDSALYLCASSLGGSGRNEQFFGPGTRLTVL.

Points on this clone: One junction end disagrees with the germline gene, perhaps due to a read error. The chain is built from TRBV7-7 and TRBJ1-1; the D gene is possibly TRBD1 (5 bases). Germline V gene data show CDR1 as SSHAT and CDR2 as FNYEAQ (reference sequence). The CDR3 has 17 residues. In DNA form, the CDR3 reads TGTGCTAGCAGCTTAGTAGGATCTACCGTGGGGGACACTGAAGCTTTCTTT. Amino acid sequence: CASSLVGSTVGDTEAFF.

The chain recombines TRBV12-3 or TRBV12-4 with TRBJ2-1, with 7 positions matching TRBD2. This CDR3 spans 13 amino acids. V lost 5 bases and J lost 6; bases outside the gene matches: 4. The CDR3 reads CASSRGLTNEQFF. The CDR3 nucleotides are TGTGCCAGCAGTCGGGGACTAACCAATGAGCAGTTCTTC.

The V and J genes are TRBV7-9 and TRBJ2-5; unclear D gene. V shed 3 bases and J shed 0 bases, with 8 bases lying between them. The CDR3 loop spans 14 amino acids. CDR1 is SEHNR, CDR2 FQNEAQ, per germline (reference sequence). The CDR3 sequence is CASSLLTNQETQYF. CDR3 in DNA: TGTGCCAGCAGCTTGCTCACTAACCAAGAGACCCAGTACTTC.

The chain is built from TRBV2 and TRBJ1-1; a possible D gene is TRBD1 (5 bases). The CDR3 has 15 residues. The V end lost 6 bases, the J end lost 2 bases, and 16 bases lay between the germline ends. Germline CDR1 SNHLY, CDR2 FYNNEI. The CDR3 here is CASRGSLGVNTEAFF. The CDR3 DNA is TGTGCCAGCAGGGGGAGTTTAGGGGTTAACACTGAAGCTTTCTTT.

The chain has TRBV5-4 and TRBJ1-2; D remains unclear. Per germline, CDR1 SGHNT and CDR2 YYREEE (reference sequence). The V gene lost 1 base and the J gene lost 10 bases, with 14 bases spanning the gap. The CDR3 contains 13 residues. The CDR3 reads CASSLLAVGAYTF. In nucleotides, the CDR3 is TGTGCCAGCAGCTTGTTGGCGGTGGGTGCCTACACCTTC.

The chain carries TRBV5-1 and TRBJ1-1, with 7 positions matching TRBD1. The CDR3 consists of 15 residues. After removal of 0 bases from V and 1 base from J, the junction contained 3 bases not matched to a gene. Germline V gene sequence: CDR1 SGHRS, CDR2 YFSETQ. The CDR3, as DNA: TGCGCCAGCAGCTTGGGGTGGGACAGGAACACTGAAGCTTTCTTT. Protein: CASSLGWDRNTEAFF.